This T cell receptor (beta chain) was profiled in a study of blood T cell repertoires in COVID-19. Sequencing used immunoSEQ multiplex PCR; TCRdb keeps in-frame clones, though not all of them. The table has roughly 63,000 clones, 80% to 90% seen once. V was clipped by 1 base and J by 4 bases; unmatched bases: 7. The CDR3 has 15 amino acids. Germline CDR1 SGHTA, CDR2 FQGNSA. Sequenced material: peripheral blood. The sequence was obtained from a man aged 45-60 years with acute or convalescent COVID-19. The rearrangement links TRBV7-2 to TRBJ2-7; 7 bases are a match to TRBD2. CDR3 DNA sequence: TGTGCCAGCAGCTTAGAGGGAGGGCCCCGATACGAGCAGTACGTC. Its translation: CASSLEGGPRYEQYV.